The T cell receptor beta chain under discussion was sequenced for a study of blood T cell repertoires in COVID-19. Study-wide background: The United States, Italy and Spain supplied acute and convalescent COVID-19 samples.

Only in-frame clones appear in the TCRdb table, and some are missing; sequencing was by immunoSEQ multiplex PCR. Of some 48,000 clones detected, approximately 90% appear once; the ten largest clones hold over 4%. The CDR3 has 13 residues. Trimming removed 2 bases from V and 2 bases from J, with 6 bases in between. From germline, CDR1 is GTSNPN and CDR2 SVGIG (reference sequence). The clonotype was recovered from a man in his 70s with acute or convalescent COVID-19. Sequenced input: peripheral blood. The J gene is TRBJ2-2, the V gene TRBV30, with D unresolved. CDR3 DNA sequence: TGTGCCTGGAGTCGCCTAAACACCGGGGAGCTGTTTTTT. Residues: CAWSRLNTGELFF.